The T cell receptor (beta chain) described here comes from a study of T cells in Graves' hyperthyroidism and ophthalmopathy. Study conclusions and caveats: Among clonotypes expanded in thyroid above 0.001, most were also found in blood.

This clonotype was picked up many times. Antigen unknown. Uncontrolled infection, other autoimmune disease, pregnancy or lactation excluded patients. Diagnoses were established using clinical symptoms, serum thyroxine and TRAb, thyroid ultrasound and orbital computed tomography. In germline, CDR1 is SGHVS, CDR2 FQNEAQ. The CDR3 has 13 amino acids. The germline V and J ends were trimmed by 0 bases and 5 bases, with 7 bases remaining between them. Amplification yielded TCR beta CDR3 regions, with RNA transcripts as the source. TCR CDR3 regions were first amplified by RT-PCR with HTBI primers. TCRdb independently ran MiXCR on the multiplex PCR reads; one entry per CDR3 protein. The sample has a few hundred thousand distinct CDR3 sequences; 13% to 15% are singletons.

Sequenced sample: blood. This TCR was recovered from a middle-aged woman with Graves' hyperthyroidism that later progressed to Graves' ophthalmopathy. The chain carries TRBV7-8 and TRBJ2-5; D not certain. In DNA form, the CDR3 reads TGTGCCAGCAGCTTAGCCAGGATTGAGACCCAGTACTTC. It encodes CASSLARIETQYF.